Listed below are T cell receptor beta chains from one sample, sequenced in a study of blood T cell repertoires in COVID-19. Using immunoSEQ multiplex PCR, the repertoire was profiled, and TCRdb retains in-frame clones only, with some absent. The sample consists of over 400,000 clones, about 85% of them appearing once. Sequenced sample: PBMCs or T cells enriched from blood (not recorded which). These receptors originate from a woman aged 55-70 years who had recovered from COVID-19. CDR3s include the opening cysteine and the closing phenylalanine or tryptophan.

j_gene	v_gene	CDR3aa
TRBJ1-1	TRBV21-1	CASSKEGGTKGAFF
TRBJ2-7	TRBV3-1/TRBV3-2	CASSQTVKPGEQYF
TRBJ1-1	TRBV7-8	CASSLGPRGTEAFF
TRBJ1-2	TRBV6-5	CASSYNTGNGYTF
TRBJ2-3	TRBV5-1	CASSLGTTGGDTQYF
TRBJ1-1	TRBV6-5	CASQPPGSNTEAFF
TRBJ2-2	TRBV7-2	CASSLTVAGNTGELFF
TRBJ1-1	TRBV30	CAWTEGVGNTEAFF
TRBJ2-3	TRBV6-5	CASTLGTDTQYF
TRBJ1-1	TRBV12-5	CASFRPGTNTEAFF
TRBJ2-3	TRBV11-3	CASSRGGGTDTQYF
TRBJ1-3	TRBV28	CASSDGRGTAIYF
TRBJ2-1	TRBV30	CAWSVPGGGAPKQFF
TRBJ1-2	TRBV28	CASSLGQSYGYTF
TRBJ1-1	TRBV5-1	CASSFGNTEAFF
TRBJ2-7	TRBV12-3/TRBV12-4	CASSQSGYEQYF
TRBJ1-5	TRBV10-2	CASTGGNQPQHF
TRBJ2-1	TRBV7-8	CASSLVGGSQGGQFF
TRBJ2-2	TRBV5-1	CASTNGGSTGELFF
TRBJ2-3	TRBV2	CASSVRSGLAGGPDTQYF